This record covers a single TCR beta chain. Its antigen is still unknown. This CDR3 has 17 amino acids. The germline V gene has CDR1 MDHEN and CDR2 SYDVKM. V lost 6 bases to trimming and J lost 1 base; unmatched junction nucleotides: 9. Primers: 60 Vbeta forward and 13 Jbeta reverse. Only in-frame clones appear in the TCRdb table, and some are missing; sequencing was by immunoSEQ multiplex PCR. The sample carries about 120,000 clones, 75% recorded once. This sample is part of a study of cytomegalovirus exposure and HLA in healthy donors. Study-wide results and caveats: Accurate prediction of HLA-A and HLA-B alleles (for most subjects) was reportedly achieved from TCR beta sequences. In vitro checks showed that a few CMV-associated chains really do target CMV antigens. TRBV6-2, TRBV6-3 and other indistinguishable V segments were excluded.

This receptor was obtained from a woman aged 40 to 50 in good health and CMV-seropositive. Input material: PBMCs. V is TRBV28 and J is TRBJ1-4; TRBD1 matches at 9 bases. CDR3 nucleotides: TGTGCCAGCAGCCCCACGGGACAGGGAATAACTAATGAAAAACTGTTTTTT. It is translated as CASSPTGQGITNEKLFF. Based on the CDR3 plus reference TRBV28 and TRBJ1-4, the full variable domain is DVKVTQSSRYLVKRTGEKVFLECVQDMDHENMFWYRQDPGLGLRLIYFSYDVKMKEKGDIPEGYSVSREKKERFSLILESASTNQTSMYLCASSPTGQGITNEKLFFGSGTQLSVL.